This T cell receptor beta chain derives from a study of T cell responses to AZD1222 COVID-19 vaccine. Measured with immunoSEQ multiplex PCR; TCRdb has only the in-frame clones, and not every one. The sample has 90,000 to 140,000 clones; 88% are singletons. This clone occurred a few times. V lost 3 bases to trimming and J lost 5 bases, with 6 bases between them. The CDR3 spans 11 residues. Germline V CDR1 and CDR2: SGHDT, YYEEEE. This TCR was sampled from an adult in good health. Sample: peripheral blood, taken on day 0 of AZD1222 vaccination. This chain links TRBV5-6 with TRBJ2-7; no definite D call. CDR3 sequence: CASSSVHEQYF. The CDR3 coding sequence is TGTGCCAGCAGCTCGGTGCACGAGCAGTACTTC.